This TCR beta chain was found in a study of radiation and T cells in renal cell carcinoma (dated by TCRdb to the early 2020s). General notes on the study: The samples were obtained from a clinical trial, where primary renal cell carcinomas were treated with 15 Gy stereotactic body radiation therapy and then removed by nephrectomy 4 weeks afterward. In total, 53 samples, comprising roughly 25 tumors and 27 peripheral blood samples, were subjected to TCR beta sequencing. A total of 4,016,671 unique CDR3 nucleotide sequences, encoding roughly 3,000,000 unique CDR3 amino acid sequences, were found across all 50 or so samples. Study-wide conclusions, independent of this receptor: Tracking of blood repertoire dynamics stopped at approximately four weeks after treatment, with no follow-up past that point. The single-armed trial design could not address effects of radiation dose or scheduling on the TCR repertoire. Because no pretreatment tumor biopsies were available, whether clonotypes were present in the tumor at baseline could not be determined. In blood, the top tumor clonotypes increased from baseline to 2 weeks after radiation and then shrank by 4 weeks, which suggests a temporary expansion of tumor-resident clones.

CDR1 SGHAT and CDR2 FQNNGV are derived from the germline V gene. Compared with germline, V lacks 1 base and J lacks 5 bases; bases without a gene match: 0. Including the terminal cysteine and phenylalanine, the CDR3 comprises 13 residues. Solely the CDR3 DNA is kept, with 39 bases framed from the first base. What the time point label conveys for this sample: baseline pretreatment blood. The treatment or condition label on this specimen signifies: 15 Gy SBRT to primary tumor, nephrectomy 4 weeks later. To follow tumor-enriched clonotypes, serial peripheral blood was collected from radiation-treated patients at baseline and at 2 weeks and 4 weeks after SBRT. Every patient had renal cell carcinoma of clear cell pathology. The QIAamp DNA Blood Mini Kit (Qiagen) was used to prepare genomic DNA for TCR sequencing. Samples were included in the analyses only if all quality control checks were passed. To note about this clone: Its antigen is still unknown. One base away there is no much larger clone; base qualities are not given.

The immunoSEQ kit was used, according to the manufacturer's recommendations, to generate TCR beta libraries from genomic DNA. To prepare the libraries, a first multiplex PCR with proprietary primers was run, followed by a second PCR that added unique barcodes, and a bead cleanup was done after each round. Each sample batch included a kit-provided positive control reaction and a negative control reaction. The final libraries were assessed on an Agilent 4200 TapeStation D1000 ScreenTape, pooled by volume, and quantified by qPCR. Sequencing was performed on an Illumina NextSeq500 with a MidOutput 150-cycle cartridge, and 156 Read1 and 15 Index1 cycles were run with kit custom primers. The pooled library was loaded at roughly 0.98 pM with a roughly 20% PhiX control spike-in. From the authors' description of their analysis: The vendor-processed data were analyzed in R, and a clonotype was defined as all T cells that share the same CDR3 nucleotide sequence. In the clone abundance analyses, frequencies in each sample were normalized to that sample's 10,000 most abundant clones. Before analysis, public T cell clones were removed, and these numbered fewer than six per sample on average. An abundance difference of at least 32-fold between compartments was the criterion for calling clonotypes tumor-enriched or baseline blood-enriched. A beta-binomial differential abundance model was used to identify clonotypes that expanded or contracted between blood time points. Similarity between tumor and blood repertoires was quantified using the Baroni-Urbani and Buser coefficient, and groups were compared with two-tailed Wilcoxon tests in R. TCRdb re-hosts the immuneACCESS table, in-frame sequences only. Its copies lack some clones; in the studies checked, an unresolved V gene accounts for under half of them, and the cause for the rest is not known. V, J and clone size are those of that table, while D and trimming were read from the DNA. The sample includes 85,000 to 100,000 clones, with 65% to 90% observed a single time. Approximately 7.9% of the sample comes from the top ten.

The sequence was collected from a man aged 45 to 65 with renal cell carcinoma. The rearrangement combines TRBV11-2 with TRBJ1-2, and TRBD1 matches 8 of the central bases. The sample in question was blood, obtained from a patient whose treatment included radiotherapy and nephrectomy. The CDR3 is CASSLGQGYGYTF. DNA sequence: TGTGCCAGCAGCTTAGGACAGGGGTATGGCTACACCTTC.